This T cell receptor beta chain originates from a study of blood T cell repertoires in COVID-19. Study-level background: Samples representing acute and convalescent COVID-19 were sourced from the United States, Italy and Spain.

Generated by immunoSEQ multiplex PCR, the TCRdb table keeps only in-frame clones and is missing some. The sample comprises just over 250,000 clones, 70% to 90% of which are singletons, and 2% to 3% rests with the top ten. The CDR3 is 15 residues long. V was clipped by 4 bases and J by 3 bases; unmatched bases: 7. Germline CDR1 SGHTS, CDR2 YDEGEE. This chain uses TRBV5-8 with TRBJ1-5; 7 bases line up with TRBD1. The TCR originated in a woman aged 45-65 years with acute or convalescent COVID-19. The sequencing input was peripheral blood. The CDR3 reads CASSLPGQYNQPQHF. The CDR3, as DNA: TGTGCCAGCAGCCTGCCGGGACAGTACAATCAGCCCCAGCATTTT.